This is a list of T cell receptor beta chains from one sample in a study of Graves' ophthalmopathy and Graves' hyperthyroidism. MiXCR was run by TCRdb on the multiplex PCR reads, yielding one entry per CDR3 protein. The table has a few hundred thousand distinct CDR3 sequences, 20% to 25% seen once; the top ten hold around 45%. Sequenced: peripheral blood. The receptors originated from a woman aged 45-65 years with Graves' ophthalmopathy. CDR3s include the opening cysteine and the closing phenylalanine or tryptophan. D genes are given only for firm matches. Not all rows give a size; the values are once, few, many and, for expanded clones, a class.

D gene: -; clone size: many; V gene: TRBV6-1; J gene: TRBJ2-7; CDR3 protein: CASSEFSTGSDEQYF; CDR3 DNA: TGTGCCAGCAGTGAATTTAGCACAGGGAGCGACGAGCAGTACTTC
D gene: -; clone size: many; V gene: TRBV14; J gene: TRBJ1-1; CDR3 protein: CASSQVGPNTEAFF; CDR3 DNA: TGTGCCAGCAGCCAAGTTGGCCCGAACACTGAAGCTTTCTTT
D gene: TRBD1; clone size: many; V gene: TRBV11-2; J gene: TRBJ1-1; CDR3 protein: CASSFPEEQGDTEAFF; CDR3 DNA: TGTGCCAGCAGCTTCCCCGAAGAACAGGGGGACACTGAAGCTTTCTTT
D gene: TRBD2; clone size: many; V gene: TRBV7-2; J gene: TRBJ2-7; CDR3 protein: CASSLEAGVGEQYF; CDR3 DNA: TGTGCCAGCAGCTTAGAAGCGGGAGTTGGCGAGCAGTACTTC
D gene: -; clone size: many; V gene: TRBV20-1; J gene: TRBJ1-5; CDR3 protein: CSASVPNQPQHF; CDR3 DNA: TGCAGTGCTAGTGTGCCCAATCAGCCCCAGCATTTT
D gene: -; clone size: many; V gene: TRBV6-1; J gene: TRBJ2-2; CDR3 protein: CASTNYVSNTGELFF; CDR3 DNA: TGTGCCAGCACCAACTACGTTTCGAACACCGGGGAGCTGTTTTTT
D gene: -; clone size: few; V gene: TRBV7-8; J gene: TRBJ1-1; CDR3 protein: CAGREGWNTEAFF; CDR3 DNA: TGTGCCGGGCGGGAGGGGTGGAACACTGAAGCTTTCTTT
D gene: -; clone size: many; V gene: TRBV28; J gene: TRBJ2-5; CDR3 protein: CASSVEGVPQYF; CDR3 DNA: TGTGCCAGCAGTGTGGAAGGGGTACCCCAGTACTTC
D gene: -; clone size: -; V gene: TRBV2; J gene: TRBJ2-5; CDR3 protein: CASRTGTSKRTQYF; CDR3 DNA: TGTGCCAGCAGGACAGGGACTTCCAAAAGGACCCAGTACTTC
D gene: TRBD2; clone size: many; V gene: TRBV6-1; J gene: TRBJ2-7; CDR3 protein: CASSPGLAVNAYEQYF; CDR3 DNA: TGTGCCAGCAGTCCCGGACTAGCGGTGAATGCCTACGAGCAGTACTTC
D gene: -; clone size: few; V gene: TRBV14; J gene: TRBJ1-6; CDR3 protein: CASSQAVNSPLHF; CDR3 DNA: TGTGCCAGCAGCCAAGCCGTAAATTCACCCCTCCACTTT
D gene: -; clone size: many; V gene: TRBV28; J gene: TRBJ2-7; CDR3 protein: CASSTPGPVYEQYF; CDR3 DNA: TGTGCCAGCAGTACCCCGGGTCCCGTGTACGAGCAGTACTTC
D gene: TRBD1; clone size: few; V gene: TRBV6-1; J gene: TRBJ2-7; CDR3 protein: CASSENQGQGQQYF; CDR3 DNA: TGTGCCAGCAGTGAAAATCAGGGACAGGGTCAGCAGTACTTC
D gene: -; clone size: many; V gene: TRBV28; J gene: TRBJ1-1; CDR3 protein: CASSETGPMNTEAFF; CDR3 DNA: TGTGCCAGCAGTGAAACCGGGCCCATGAACACTGAAGCTTTCTTT
D gene: TRBD1; clone size: -; V gene: TRBV18; J gene: TRBJ1-1; CDR3 protein: CASSPDRAVTEAFF; CDR3 DNA: TGTGCCAGCTCACCAGACAGGGCGGTCACTGAAGCTTTCTTT